These 32 T cell receptor beta chains were all obtained from the same sample, sequenced in a study of CD8 T cells in Susac syndrome. An amount of RNA that ranged from roughly 0.5 to 1 ug was reverse transcribed with random hexamers. TCRdb re-derived calls from the immunoSEQ multiplex PCR reads in MiXCR, one entry per CDR3 protein. In the table there are around 160,000 distinct CDR3 sequences, about 93% of which are singletons. The specimen sequenced was CD4+ T cells from PBMCs. These receptors all stem from a human donor in good health.

The rearrangement uses TRBV18 and TRBJ2-3; D possibly corresponds to TRBD1 (6 bases). CDR3 length equals 15 residues. Germline V gives CDR1 KGHSH, CDR2 LQKENI. V was trimmed by 6 bases and J by 2 bases, leaving 15 bases between them. This chain's CDR3 is CASSPLGGNTDTQYF. CDR3 DNA: TGTGCCAGCTCCCCGTTAGGGGGAAACACAGATACGCAGTATTTT.

This sequence joins TRBV30 and TRBJ1-1; TRBD1 is a possible D gene (5 bases). The CDR3 extends over 14 amino acids. With 1 base removed from V and 1 base from J, the gap between germline ends came to 10 bases. The germline gives CDR1 GTSNPN, CDR2 SVGIG (reference sequence). The CDR3 loop is CAWSGGLGNTEAFF. CDR3 bases: TGTGCCTGGAGTGGGGGACTGGGGAACACTGAAGCTTTCTTT.

The chain is built from TRBV4-3 and TRBJ2-7; 9 bases line up with TRBD1. Germline assignment: CDR1 LGHNA and CDR2 YSLEER. V gave up 4 bases and J gave up 5 bases; unmatched junction bases: 12. CDR3 length equals 16 residues. The CDR3 DNA follows: TGCGCCAGCAGCCCCCTGGGGACAGGGAGTGAGAACGAGCAGTACTTC. It codes for CASSPLGTGSENEQYF.

The chain links TRBV20-1 to TRBJ2-5; D perhaps matches TRBD1 (6 bases). The CDR3 covers 14 residues. Germline V lookup: CDR1 DFQATT, CDR2 SNEGSKA (reference sequence). The V gene lost 4 bases and the J gene lost 4 bases, with 16 bases spanning the gap. CDR3 nucleotides: TGCAGTGCTACAAGCCCCGGGACACCAGAGACCCAGTACTTC. It is translated as CSATSPGTPETQYF.

CDR3 region: CAIAGSYEQYF. CDR3 DNA: TGTGCCATTGCGGGCTCCTACGAGCAGTACTTC. This sequence joins TRBV10-3 and TRBJ2-7, with a possible D match to TRBD2 (5 bases). Germline-derived CDR1 and CDR2 are ENHRY and SYGVKD. The CDR3 is made up of 11 amino acids. Trimming cost V 9 bases and J 0 bases, with 6 bases left between them.

With regard to this clonotype: At one end, the junction sequence differs from germline, possibly due to a read error. The chain uses TRBV3-1 and TRBJ2-3; TRBD2 matches at 11 bases. Germline-derived CDR1 and CDR2 are LGHDT and YNNKEL (reference sequence). The CDR3 is 17 residues long. The CDR3 DNA reads as TGTGCCAACAGCCAAGGAGTTGTAGCGGGGGGGCAAGATACGCAGTATTTT. Its translation is CANSQGVVAGGQDTQYF.

The chain couples TRBV4-3 to TRBJ2-1; possibly TRBD1 or TRBD2 for D (5 bases each). V was clipped by 6 bases and J by 6 bases, with 12 bases between them. The V gene's germline CDR1 is LGHNA and CDR2 YSLEER. The CDR3 runs to 13 residues. CDR3 in DNA: TGCGCCAGCAGGGGGCAGGCGGGCAATGAGCAGTTCTTC. This sequence encodes CASRGQAGNEQFF.

This chain uses TRBV27 with TRBJ2-5, with a tentative D call TRBD1 (5 bases). V lost 7 bases, J lost 1 base, and 16 bases lay in between. Germline V gene sequence: CDR1 MNHEY, CDR2 SMNVEV (reference sequence). The CDR3 has 15 residues. CDR3 region: CASKPTGRAQETQYF. CDR3 in DNA: TGTGCCAGCAAACCTACGGGCAGGGCCCAAGAGACCCAGTACTTC.

This clonotype was counted once. The chain recombines TRBV7-3 with TRBJ2-5; no clear D. This CDR3 is built from 13 residues. V was shortened by 2 bases and J by 5 bases, with 9 bases between the two germline ends. CDR1 SGHTA and CDR2 FQGTGA come from the germline V gene. The CDR3 region is CASSLGVGETQYF. As DNA, the CDR3 is TGTGCCAGCAGCTTAGGTGTGGGGGAGACCCAGTACTTC.

V usage is TRBV7-9 and J usage is TRBJ2-5, with 10 bases lining up with TRBD1. Germline trimming cut 5 bases from V and 4 bases from J; bases unmatched to any gene: 4. Germline CDR1 is SEHNR and CDR2 is FQNEAQ (reference sequence). The CDR3 totals 14 residues. CDR3 nucleotide sequence: TGTGCCAGCAGCCGCGGACAGGGGGGAGAGACCCAGTACTTC. Translated, it gives CASSRGQGGETQYF.

The CDR3 loop reads CSAASHSGANVLTF. In DNA, the CDR3 is TGCAGTGCTGCCAGTCACTCTGGGGCCAACGTCCTGACTTTC. The V gene is TRBV20-1, the J gene TRBJ2-6; the D is unclear. The V end was cut by 5 bases, the J end by 0 bases, with 8 bases between. The CDR3 spans 14 residues. The germline gives CDR1 DFQATT, CDR2 SNEGSKA (reference sequence).

This clonotype was observed once. This sequence joins TRBV27 and TRBJ1-1, with D possibly matching TRBD1 (5 bases). Germline-derived CDR1 and CDR2 are MNHEY and SMNVEV (reference sequence). This CDR3 is 14 amino acids long. The V gene lost 0 bases and the J gene lost 4 bases, with 9 bases spanning the gap. The CDR3 DNA reads as TGTGCCAGCAGTTTATCGCCAGGGCGCACTGAAGCTTTCTTT. It translates to CASSLSPGRTEAFF.

This chain connects TRBV12-3 or TRBV12-4 to TRBJ2-7, with D perhaps matching TRBD1 or TRBD2 (5 bases each). Trimming shortened V by 7 bases and J by 2 bases, and 12 bases separated the two germline ends. The CDR3 has 13 amino acids. CDR3 DNA: TGTGCCAGCAAACGGGACGGTCCCTACGAGCAGTACTTC. Its protein is CASKRDGPYEQYF.

The CDR3 protein is CAWSILAGGTQETQYF. DNA of the CDR3: TGTGCCTGGAGTATACTAGCGGGGGGAACCCAAGAGACCCAGTACTTC. The rearrangement joins TRBV30 to TRBJ2-5; the match to TRBD2 covers 12 bases. Germline V gene sequence: CDR1 GTSNPN, CDR2 SVGIG (reference sequence). The CDR3 extends over 16 amino acids. J was trimmed by 1 base and V by 2 bases; bases with no gene match: 5.

A few counts support this clonotype. This rearrangement joins TRBV29-1 to TRBJ2-5; unclear D gene. The CDR3 has 10 amino acids. The V gene lost 3 bases and the J gene lost 5 bases, with 4 bases spanning the gap. Germline V gene lookup returns CDR1 SQVTM and CDR2 ANQGSEA. The CDR3 sequence: CSVERETQYF. The CDR3 DNA follows: TGCAGCGTTGAGCGGGAGACCCAGTACTTC.

V is TRBV7-3 and J is TRBJ2-2; D may be TRBD1 (5 bases). Per the germline V gene, CDR1 is SGHTA and CDR2 is FQGTGA. Between the trimmed V and J ends, which lost 4 bases and 6 bases, there was a span of 12 bases. This CDR3 has 14 amino acids. Written as DNA, the CDR3 is TGTGCCAGCAGCTGGCCACCAGGGTCCGGGGAGCTGTTTTTT. This codes for CASSWPPGSGELFF.

The chain is built from TRBV7-9 and TRBJ2-7, with 9 bases that match TRBD1. This CDR3 has 14 residues. Germline values: CDR1 SEHNR, CDR2 FQNEAQ (reference sequence). V was clipped by 6 bases and J by 5 bases; unmatched bases: 8. DNA for the CDR3: TGTGCCAGCAGACCCGGGACAGGGAGCGACGAGCAGTACTTC. It codes for CASRPGTGSDEQYF.

This clonotype appeared a single time. The chain uses TRBV3-1 and TRBJ2-2, with D unclear. The CDR3 runs to 13 residues. Germline assignment: CDR1 LGHDT and CDR2 YNNKEL (reference sequence). Trimming left V 2 bases short and J 6 bases short, with 7 bases between. The CDR3 sequence is CASSQSFSGELFF. In DNA, the CDR3 is TGTGCCAGCAGCCAATCCTTTTCCGGGGAGCTGTTTTTT.

This clonotype was seen once. The V gene is TRBV27, the J gene TRBJ2-2; 11 positions agree with TRBD1. There are 15 residues in the CDR3. V shed 6 bases, J shed 4 bases, and the junction held 4 bases outside the gene matches. The germline gives CDR1 MNHEY, CDR2 SMNVEV (reference sequence). The CDR3 DNA follows: TGTGCCAGCAGGCCCGGGACAGGGGGCACCGGGGAGCTGTTTTTT. This encodes CASRPGTGGTGELFF.

The chain has TRBV20-1 and TRBJ2-5; TRBD2 agrees at 7 bases. V was clipped by 4 bases and J by 6 bases; unmatched bases: 17. Germline V lookup: CDR1 DFQATT, CDR2 SNEGSKA (reference sequence). The CDR3 is made up of 16 amino acids. The CDR3 protein is CSAKPGEGRHSKTQYF. The CDR3 DNA sequence: TGCAGTGCTAAGCCCGGGGAGGGGAGACACAGTAAGACCCAGTACTTC.

Only a few counts were recorded for this clonotype. The gene calls are TRBV7-2 and TRBJ2-3; possible D gene TRBD2, 6 bases. The germline V gene encodes CDR1 SGHTA and CDR2 FQGNSA. There are 12 residues in the CDR3. V dropped 8 bases and J dropped 2 bases, with 8 bases sitting between them. The CDR3 nucleotides are TGTGCCAGCGGGGGGACCACAGATACGCAGTATTTT. Its translation: CASGGTTDTQYF.

The chain employs TRBV2 and TRBJ1-2; D is unresolved. CDR1 and CDR2 from the germline V gene are SNHLY and FYNNEI. This CDR3 region has 12 residues. Trimming removed 4 bases from V and 5 bases from J, with 8 bases in between. The CDR3 bases are TGTGCCAGCAGTGGAACGGCTTATGGCTACACCTTC. It yields the protein CASSGTAYGYTF.

The V call is TRBV29-1, the J call TRBJ2-3; 7 bases map to TRBD1. After removal of 7 bases from V and 0 bases from J, the junction contained 13 bases not matched to a gene. CDR1 and CDR2 (germline): SQVTM, ANQGSEA. The CDR3 spans 16 residues. CDR3 bases: TGCAGCGCCCCGCCCCAGGGACAGCGAAGCACAGATACGCAGTATTTT. Translating it yields CSAPPQGQRSTDTQYF.

CDR3 DNA sequence: TGTGCCAGCAGCTTGGACGTCGGAGCCTACGAGCAGTACTTC. Translated, it gives CASSLDVGAYEQYF. This chain joins TRBV5-6 and TRBJ2-7; D remains unclear. V shed 0 bases and J shed 2 bases, with 9 bases lying between them. Germline CDR1 is SGHDT and CDR2 is YYEEEE. CDR3 length: 14 residues.

The chain links TRBV20-1 to TRBJ2-3; D unclear. This CDR3 is 16 amino acids long. The V gene lost 0 bases and the J gene lost 0 bases, with 13 bases spanning the gap. CDR1 is DFQATT, CDR2 SNEGSKA, per germline (reference sequence). The CDR3 reads CSARDLRGGSTDTQYF. In nucleotides, the CDR3 is TGCAGTGCTAGAGATCTGCGTGGCGGTAGCACAGATACGCAGTATTTT.

The chain links TRBV5-6 to TRBJ1-2, with D hard to call. Trimming pared 4 bases from V and 0 bases from J, leaving 7 bases between. CDR3 size: 13 residues. In germline, CDR1 is SGHDT, CDR2 YYEEEE. The CDR3 nucleotides are TGTGCCAGCAGCGGCAACCCTAACTATGGCTACACCTTC. Protein: CASSGNPNYGYTF.

The CDR3 reads CSAQDRAGTEAFF. DNA for the CDR3: TGCAGCGCCCAGGACAGGGCTGGCACTGAAGCTTTCTTT. This chain connects TRBV29-1 to TRBJ1-1; the match to TRBD1 covers 8 bases. CDR1 SQVTM and CDR2 ANQGSEA come from the germline V gene. V lost 7 bases, J lost 4 bases, and 8 bases stayed unmatched. The CDR3 contains 13 residues.

This clonotype was observed a few times. This chain connects TRBV15 to TRBJ1-2, with D tentatively TRBD1 (6 bases). V dropped 8 bases and J dropped 0 bases, with 10 bases sitting between them. This CDR3 region has 13 residues. Germline V lookup: CDR1 LNHNV, CDR2 YYDKDF (reference sequence). The CDR3 DNA follows: TGTGCCACCCGGGACACGACTAACTATGGCTACACCTTC. It yields the protein CATRDTTNYGYTF.

The rearrangement links TRBV11-2 to TRBJ2-3, with D possibly being TRBD2 (5 bases). Germline V gene data show CDR1 as SGHAT and CDR2 as FQNNGV. The CDR3 length is 16 residues. Trimming left V 4 bases short and J 0 bases short, with 14 bases between. This CDR3 is CASSSRSLGSTDTQYF. The CDR3 DNA sequence: TGTGCCAGCAGCTCCCGCTCACTAGGGAGCACAGATACGCAGTATTTT.

This chain connects TRBV4-3 to TRBJ1-1; D is unclear. Germline V gene sequence: CDR1 LGHNA, CDR2 YSLEER. Trimming cost V 0 bases and J 3 bases, with 8 bases left between them. CDR3 length: 14 residues. The CDR3 DNA follows: TGCGCCAGCAGCCAAGATCGCCTCTACACTGAAGCTTTCTTT. It codes for CASSQDRLYTEAFF.

V gene TRBV20-1 combines with J gene TRBJ1-1; D uncertain. The V end was cut by 3 bases, the J end by 4 bases, with 6 bases between. This CDR3 region has 11 residues. CDR1 DFQATT and CDR2 SNEGSKA come from the germline V gene (reference sequence). The CDR3 DNA reads as TGCAGTGCTAGGGAGGGCACTGAAGCTTTCTTT. Protein product: CSAREGTEAFF.

The chain uses TRBV16 and TRBJ2-7; D is perhaps TRBD2 (9 bases). Trimming removed 3 bases from V and 5 bases from J, with 17 bases in between. Germline-derived CDR1 and CDR2 are KGHSY and FQNENV. The CDR3 loop spans 15 amino acids. CDR3 DNA: TGTGCCAGCAGCCAGCGGGGGGGGACAGGAAACGAGCAGTACTTC. Translated, it gives CASSQRGGTGNEQYF.